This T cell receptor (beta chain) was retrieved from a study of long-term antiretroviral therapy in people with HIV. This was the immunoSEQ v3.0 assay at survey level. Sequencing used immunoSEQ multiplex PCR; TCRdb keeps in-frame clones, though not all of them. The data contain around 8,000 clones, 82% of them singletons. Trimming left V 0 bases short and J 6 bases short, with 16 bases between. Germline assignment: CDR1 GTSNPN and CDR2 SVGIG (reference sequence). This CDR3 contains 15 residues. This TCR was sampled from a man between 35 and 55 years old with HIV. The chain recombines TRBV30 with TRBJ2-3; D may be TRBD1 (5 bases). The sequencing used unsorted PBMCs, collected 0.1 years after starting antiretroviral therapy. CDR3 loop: CAWSVPGQGPDTQYF. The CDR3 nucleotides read TGTGCCTGGAGTGTACCAGGCCAGGGCCCCGATACGCAGTATTTT.